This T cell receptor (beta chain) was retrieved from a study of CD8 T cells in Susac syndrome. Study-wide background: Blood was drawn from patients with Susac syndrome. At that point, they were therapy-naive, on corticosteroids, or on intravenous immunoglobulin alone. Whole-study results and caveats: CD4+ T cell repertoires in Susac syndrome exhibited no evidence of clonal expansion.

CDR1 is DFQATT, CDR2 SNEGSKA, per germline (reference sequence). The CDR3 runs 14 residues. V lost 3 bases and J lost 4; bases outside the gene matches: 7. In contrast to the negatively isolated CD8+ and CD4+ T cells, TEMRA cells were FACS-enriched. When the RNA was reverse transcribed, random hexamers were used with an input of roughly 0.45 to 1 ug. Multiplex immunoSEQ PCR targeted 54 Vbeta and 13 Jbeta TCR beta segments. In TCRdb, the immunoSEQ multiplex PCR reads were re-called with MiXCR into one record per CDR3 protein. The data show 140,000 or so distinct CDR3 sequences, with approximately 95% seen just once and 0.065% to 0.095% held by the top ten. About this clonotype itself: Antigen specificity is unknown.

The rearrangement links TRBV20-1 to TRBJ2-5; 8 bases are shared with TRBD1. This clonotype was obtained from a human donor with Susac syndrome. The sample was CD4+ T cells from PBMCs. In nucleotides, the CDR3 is TGCAGTGCTAGCCAACAGGGGGTCTCAGAGACCCAGTACTTC. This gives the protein CSASQQGVSETQYF.